These 30 T cell receptor beta chains were sequenced from one sample in a study of response to subunit inactivated influenza vaccine. MiXCR, applied by TCRdb to the RT-PCR reads, yields one record per CDR3 protein. The data show about 540,000 distinct CDR3 sequences, with around 15% seen just once and around 10% held by the top ten. The sample in question was PBMCs from blood, obtained roughly 13 days after vaccination. These receptors were obtained from a man in his forties or fifties who received an inactivated influenza vaccine.

The chain uses TRBV10-3 and TRBJ2-5; D is unclear. The V end was cut by 6 bases, the J end by 1 base, with 9 bases between. Germline CDR1 ENHRY, CDR2 SYGVKD. CDR3 length: 13 residues. CDR3 amino acids: CAISPTPQETQYF. The CDR3 region has the DNA TGTGCCATCAGCCCCACACCCCAAGAGACCCAGTACTTC.

The V call is TRBV20-1, the J call TRBJ1-1; D may be TRBD1 (6 bases). Germline V gene data show CDR1 as DFQATT and CDR2 as SNEGSKA (reference sequence). The V and J ends lost 1 base and 4 bases respectively, with 19 bases between them. The CDR3 loop spans 16 amino acids. CDR3 sequence reads: CSARAGHKGGITEAFF. The CDR3 region has the DNA TGCAGTGCTAGAGCGGGCCACAAGGGGGGAATCACTGAAGCTTTCTTT.

Only one count was recorded for this clonotype. A read error may explain this, as a much larger clone is one base away. The genes are TRBV3-1 and TRBJ2-1, with 8 bases lining up with TRBD2. The CDR3 totals 14 residues. Germline V CDR1 and CDR2: LGHDT, YNNKEL (reference sequence). Written as DNA, the CDR3 is TGTGCCGGCAGTGGGATAGAGCGGGGGATTGAGCAGTTCTTC. This sequence encodes CAGSGIERGIEQFF.

The V and J genes are TRBV28 and TRBJ2-1, with 16 bases aligning to TRBD2. The CDR3 extends over 18 amino acids. The germline V gene has CDR1 MDHEN and CDR2 SYDVKM. The J segment lost 2 bases and the V segment lost 6 bases, leaving 7 bases of the junction unmatched. CDR3 loop: CASSWGLAGGTTYNEQFF. The CDR3 coding sequence is TGTGCCAGCAGCTGGGGACTAGCGGGAGGGACAACCTACAATGAGCAGTTCTTC.

This rearrangement joins TRBV29-1 to TRBJ2-7; D ambiguous. CDR3 length: 12 residues. The V and J ends lost 1 base and 6 bases respectively, with 10 bases between them. Germline loops: CDR1 SQVTM, CDR2 ANQGSEA. CDR3 in DNA: TGCAGCGTTGAAGCCCCTGGGTTCGAGCAGTACTTC. The encoded protein is CSVEAPGFEQYF.

This clonotype showed up just a few times. Written as DNA, the CDR3 is TGTGCCAGCAGCCGTCTCGGGGGCAGCAATCAGCCCCAGCATTTT. This sequence encodes CASSRLGGSNQPQHF. This chain links TRBV28 with TRBJ1-5; maybe TRBD1 (6 bases). This CDR3 is built from 15 residues. The V gene lost 6 bases and the J gene lost 1 base, with 13 bases spanning the gap. Germline V lookup: CDR1 MDHEN, CDR2 SYDVKM.

A few counts support this clonotype. The J gene is TRBJ2-5, the V gene TRBV18, with 9 bases aligning to TRBD2. Trimming took 4 bases from V and 5 from J; bases not matched to a gene: 5. The CDR3 loop spans 14 amino acids. Germline CDR1 reads KGHSH; CDR2 reads LQKENI. The CDR3 region is CASSQRTSVETQYF. In DNA form, the CDR3 reads TGTGCCAGCTCACAAAGGACTAGCGTGGAGACCCAGTACTTC.

The chain couples TRBV29-1 to TRBJ2-7, with 10 bases that match TRBD2. This CDR3 contains 13 residues. J gave up 3 bases and V 3 bases, and 2 bases lay outside the gene matches. Per the germline V gene, CDR1 is SQVTM and CDR2 is ANQGSEA. This chain's CDR3 is CSVETSGFYEQYF. DNA for the CDR3: TGCAGCGTTGAGACTAGCGGGTTCTACGAGCAGTACTTC.

The V and J genes are TRBV5-4 and TRBJ1-2, with TRBD1 matching 7 bases. Germline assignment: CDR1 SGHNT and CDR2 YYREEE (reference sequence). This CDR3 is built from 14 residues. The junction had 6 bases not matched to a gene; V was cut back by 3 bases and J by 4 bases. The CDR3 sequence: CASSSTRDSYGYTF. The CDR3 coding sequence is TGTGCCAGCAGCTCCACCCGGGACAGCTATGGCTACACCTTC.

The V gene is TRBV7-2, the J gene TRBJ2-1; 14 bases agree with TRBD2. V lost 4 bases and J lost 3; bases outside the gene matches: 2. CDR1 is SGHTA, CDR2 FQGNSA, per germline. The CDR3 spans 16 residues. The CDR3 loop is CASSSTSGGDYNEQFF. The CDR3 DNA follows: TGTGCCAGCAGCTCGACTAGCGGGGGGGACTACAATGAGCAGTTCTTC.

The V and J genes are TRBV20-1 and TRBJ2-7; 8 positions agree with TRBD2. Germline lookup yields CDR1 DFQATT and CDR2 SNEGSKA (reference sequence). With 2 bases clipped from V and 5 bases from J, the junction kept 8 bases outside the gene matches. The CDR3 consists of 14 residues. This chain's CDR3 is CSARNSGVGDEQYF. The CDR3 DNA follows: TGCAGTGCTAGAAATAGCGGGGTCGGCGACGAGCAGTACTTC.

The chain combines TRBV11-2 with TRBJ2-2, with 7 positions matching TRBD1. This CDR3 is built from 17 residues. Trimming at V came to 2 bases and at J to 0 bases, leaving 6 bases not matched to a gene. Germline V lookup: CDR1 SGHAT, CDR2 FQNNGV. The DNA for the CDR3 is TGTGCCAGCAGCTTATTAGGGGGCGGAACGAACACCGGGGAGCTGTTTTTT. It translates to CASSLLGGGTNTGELFF.

The chain carries TRBV2 and TRBJ2-1; unclear D gene. Trimming shortened V by 3 bases and J by 8 bases, and 17 bases separated the two germline ends. The CDR3 is 15 residues long. From germline, CDR1 is SNHLY and CDR2 FYNNEI. The CDR3 protein is CASSDLRLGPHEQFF. In nucleotides, the CDR3 is TGTGCCAGCAGTGATTTGCGATTAGGGCCTCATGAGCAGTTCTTC.

The chain has TRBV6-5 and TRBJ2-7; 11 positions match TRBD2. There are 16 residues in the CDR3. Germline CDR1 and CDR2: MNHEY and SVGAGI. V shed 0 bases and J 2 bases; nucleotides not matched to a gene: 3. The CDR3 protein is CASSYSGTSGTYEQYF. CDR3 bases: TGTGCCAGCAGTTACTCCGGGACTAGCGGAACCTACGAGCAGTACTTC.

The chain combines TRBV4-2 with TRBJ2-7; D unresolved. The CDR3 consists of 14 residues. Trimming left V 4 bases short and J 0 bases short, with 10 bases between. Germline CDR1 and CDR2: LGHNA and YNFKEQ. The CDR3 region is CASSPVLFSYEQYF. The CDR3 DNA reads as TGTGCCAGCAGCCCCGTGCTTTTCTCCTACGAGCAGTACTTC.

This clonotype has more than one count but fewer than ten. The rearrangement uses TRBV24-1 and TRBJ2-7; D gene uncertain. The germline gives CDR1 KGHDR, CDR2 SFDVKD. The CDR3 is 13 residues long. Deletions cut 4 bases from V and 7 bases from J, with 13 bases between. CDR3 in DNA: TGTGCCACCAGTGACAGGAGCTTGGGGGAGCAGTACTTC. Protein: CATSDRSLGEQYF.

There are many counts of this clonotype. The rearrangement links TRBV20-1 to TRBJ2-2; D is unclear. Trimming shortened V by 0 bases and J by 3 bases, and 11 bases separated the two germline ends. The CDR3 sequence is 15 residues long. Germline V gene data show CDR1 as DFQATT and CDR2 as SNEGSKA (reference sequence). CDR3 sequence reads: CSARDMYRDTGELFF. As DNA, the CDR3 is TGCAGTGCTAGAGATATGTACAGAGACACCGGGGAGCTGTTTTTT.

There are a few counts of this clonotype. V and J are TRBV12-3 or TRBV12-4 and TRBJ1-2; possible D gene TRBD1, 5 bases. The CDR3 sequence is 13 residues long. The V and J ends lost 3 bases and 5 bases respectively, with 10 bases between them. The CDR3 region is CASSFTGGYGYTF. CDR3 bases: TGTGCCAGCAGTTTCACAGGCGGGTATGGCTACACCTTC.

This clonotype was observed a few times. V usage is TRBV5-1 and J usage is TRBJ2-1; D remains ambiguous. This CDR3 has 15 amino acids. The V and J ends lost 0 bases and 10 bases respectively, with 17 bases between them. Germline CDR1 reads SGHRS; CDR2 reads YFSETQ. In DNA form, the CDR3 reads TGCGCCAGCAGCTTGGATGCAGCCATAGGTACAGAGCAGTTCTTC. Encoded protein: CASSLDAAIGTEQFF.

This clonotype occurred many times. The rearrangement joins TRBV3-2 to TRBJ2-2. TRBV3-2 is termed a pseudogene. This CDR3 has 13 amino acids. The CDR3 bases are TGTGCCAGCAGCCAAGGGACCACCGGGGAGCTGTTTTTT. Its protein is CASSQGTTGELFF.

Only a few counts were recorded for this clonotype. The V gene is TRBV5-1, the J gene TRBJ2-3; possibly TRBD2 for D (5 bases). CDR1 SGHRS and CDR2 YFSETQ come from the germline V gene. The CDR3 totals 14 residues. With 7 bases removed from V and 0 bases from J, the gap between germline ends came to 12 bases. The CDR3 reads CASVLAISTDTQYF. For the CDR3, the DNA is TGCGCCAGCGTTCTAGCCATTAGCACAGATACGCAGTATTTT.

This chain uses TRBV3-1 with TRBJ2-7; D gene ambiguous. Trimming left V 0 bases short and J 3 bases short, with 9 bases between. Germline V lookup: CDR1 LGHDT, CDR2 YNNKEL (reference sequence). The CDR3 runs 14 residues. The CDR3 reads CASSQEPPRYEQYF. The CDR3 nucleotides are TGTGCCAGCAGCCAAGAGCCACCCCGCTACGAGCAGTACTTC.

This sequence joins TRBV10-3 and TRBJ2-7; D call uncertain. Between the trimmed V and J ends, which lost 5 bases and 8 bases, there was a span of 16 bases. CDR3 length: 13 residues. Germline CDR1 ENHRY, CDR2 SYGVKD. The CDR3 DNA sequence: TGTGCCATCAGTCTTTTGCCTGAGGAGAAGCAGTACTTC. It translates to CAISLLPEEKQYF.

The chain links TRBV11-2 to TRBJ2-3; the D gene is possibly TRBD2 (5 bases). There are 15 residues in the CDR3. In germline, CDR1 is SGHAT, CDR2 FQNNGV. The ends were cut back, 0 bases at V and 0 bases at J, with 7 bases in the middle. Here the CDR3 DNA reads TGTGCCAGCAGCTTAGATAGCGTTAGCACAGATACGCAGTATTTT. This codes for CASSLDSVSTDTQYF.

A few counts support this clonotype. The gene calls are TRBV4-2 and TRBJ2-5; D tentatively fits TRBD1 or TRBD2 (6 bases each). Trimming pared 0 bases from V and 5 bases from J, leaving 10 bases between. CDR3 length: 14 residues. In germline, CDR1 is LGHNA, CDR2 YNFKEQ. The CDR3 loop is CASSQDSGAETQYF. In DNA form, the CDR3 reads TGTGCCAGCAGCCAAGATTCGGGGGCGGAGACCCAGTACTTC.

This clonotype was found a few times. This chain uses TRBV10-3 with TRBJ2-7; D gene ambiguous. This CDR3 contains 11 residues. Trimming left V 6 bases short and J 1 base short, with 4 bases between. Germline assignment: CDR1 ENHRY and CDR2 SYGVKD. The CDR3 coding sequence is TGTGCCATCAGACAGTCCTACGAGCAGTACTTC. Amino acid sequence: CAIRQSYEQYF.

This clonotype was counted between two and nine times. This chain joins TRBV12-3 or TRBV12-4 and TRBJ1-6, with D possibly TRBD1 on 5 matching bases. The CDR3 covers 14 residues. Trimming removed 6 bases from V and 9 bases from J, with 15 bases in between. The CDR3 sequence is CASSWGGTTSPLHF. The CDR3 coding sequence is TGTGCCAGCAGCTGGGGGGGGACGACTTCACCCCTCCACTTT.

This clonotype appeared many times. CDR3 amino acids: CASSLAYSQAQETQYF. CDR3 nucleotides: TGTGCCAGCAGCTTAGCTTACTCTCAGGCCCAAGAGACCCAGTACTTC. This chain joins TRBV7-9 and TRBJ2-5; D is unclear. The CDR3 runs 16 residues. Per the germline V gene, CDR1 is SEHNR and CDR2 is FQNEAQ (reference sequence). The V end lost 0 bases, the J end lost 1 base, and 12 bases lay between the germline ends.

This clonotype was recorded a few times. The J gene is TRBJ2-5, the V gene TRBV5-5, with 8 nucleotides matching TRBD2. V gave up 5 bases and J gave up 0 bases; unmatched junction bases: 6. CDR3 length: 15 residues. The germline CDR1 and CDR2 sequences are SGHKS and YYEKEE (reference sequence). The CDR3 loop reads CASSGSGVYQETQYF. The CDR3 DNA sequence: TGTGCCAGCAGTGGTAGCGGGGTTTACCAAGAGACCCAGTACTTC.

V usage is TRBV5-1 and J usage is TRBJ2-5; D is possibly TRBD1 (5 bases). Trimming left V 1 base short and J 4 bases short, with 14 bases between. This CDR3 contains 15 residues. CDR1 SGHRS and CDR2 YFSETQ come from the germline V gene. This chain's CDR3 is CASSLTGASRETQYF. The CDR3 coding sequence is TGCGCCAGCAGCTTGACAGGAGCCTCCCGAGAGACCCAGTACTTC.